This passage covers 20 T cell receptor beta chains from one sample sequenced in a study of PD-1 blockade in classical Hodgkin lymphoma. The data were produced by immunoSEQ multiplex PCR, yet TCRdb's version contains in-frame clones alone and is incomplete. The sample carries 13,000 or so clones, approximately 78% recorded once. Described time point: cycle 4 day 1 (C4D1), after less than seven weeks of nivolumab. There was relapse after autologous stem cell transplantation in every patient, and there was variation in brentuximab vedotin exposure. The sequenced sample was peripheral blood mononuclear cells (PBMCs), obtained before the fourth cycle of nivolumab. All receptors come from a human donor with classical Hodgkin lymphoma.

The V and J genes are TRBV20-1 and TRBJ1-1; D is uncertain. Germline V gene sequence: CDR1 DFQATT, CDR2 SNEGSKA (reference sequence). The CDR3 spans 11 residues. Deletions cut 4 bases from V and 1 base from J, with 4 bases between. This CDR3 reads CSATGNTEAFF. The CDR3 DNA follows: TGCAGTGCTACCGGGAACACTGAAGCTTTCTTT.

This clone occurred once. The CDR3 is CASSPHTVTEAFF. CDR3 bases: TGTGCCAGCAGTCCCCACACGGTCACTGAAGCTTTCTTT. The gene calls are TRBV28 and TRBJ1-1; D is undetermined. CDR1 is MDHEN, CDR2 SYDVKM, per germline. CDR3 length equals 13 residues. Deletions cut 5 bases from V and 4 bases from J, with 11 bases between.

The rearrangement links TRBV29-1 to TRBJ2-1, with D uncertain. V was pared by 2 bases and J by 1 base, with 3 bases between. Germline CDR1 reads SQVTM; CDR2 reads ANQGSEA. The CDR3 has 12 amino acids. The CDR3 DNA reads TGCAGCGTTGAACGATCCTACAATGAGCAGTTCTTC. Its protein is CSVERSYNEQFF.

V is TRBV7-2 and J is TRBJ2-7; the D gene is possibly TRBD1 (5 bases). V was pared by 2 bases and J by 3 bases, with 14 bases between. CDR3 length equals 15 residues. CDR1 and CDR2 from the germline V gene are SGHTA and FQGNSA. The CDR3 DNA follows: TGTGCCAGCAGCTTACCTCGACAGCCCAACTACGAGCAGTACTTC. Protein sequence: CASSLPRQPNYEQYF.

The chain employs TRBV6-1 and TRBJ2-2, with TRBD1 matching over 7 bases. Germline assignment: CDR1 MNHNS and CDR2 SASEGT. The CDR3 contains 15 residues. V was clipped by 5 bases and J by 1 base; unmatched bases: 4. In nucleotides, the CDR3 is TGTGCCAGCAGTATTAGACAGGGGAACACCGGGGAGCTGTTTTTT. Translated: CASSIRQGNTGELFF.

The chain links TRBV5-3 to TRBJ1-1; the D is unclear. TRBV5-3 is identified as an open reading frame with a role that is uncertain. The CDR3 is 13 amino acids. V was trimmed by 8 bases and J by 1 base, leaving 12 bases between them. CDR3 sequence (DNA): TGTGCCAGCAGTTGGGAGGGGAACACTGAAGCTTTCTTT. It codes for CASSWEGNTEAFF.

This clone was seen once. V is TRBV28 and J is TRBJ1-2, with no clear D. Trimming shortened V by 7 bases and J by 7 bases, and 13 bases separated the two germline ends. CDR1 is MDHEN and CDR2 is SYDVKM in the germline V gene. This CDR3 has 12 residues. The CDR3 coding sequence is TGTGCCAGCACCCTGCCGTGGGGTGGCTACACCTTC. This sequence encodes CASTLPWGGYTF.

The chain joins TRBV29-1 to TRBJ2-2, with TRBD1 matching 8 bases. V lost 3 bases, J lost 3 bases, and 0 bases stayed unmatched. This CDR3 has 13 residues. From germline, CDR1 is SQVTM and CDR2 ANQGSEA. CDR3 sequence reads: CSVDRGHTGELFF. DNA of the CDR3: TGCAGCGTTGACAGGGGGCACACCGGGGAGCTGTTTTTT.

V gene TRBV19 combines with J gene TRBJ2-1, with TRBD2 matching over 11 bases. The germline V gene has CDR1 LNHDA and CDR2 SQIVND (reference sequence). There are 16 residues in the CDR3. Losses at the gene ends were 5 bases for V and 5 bases for J; bases not matched to a gene: 8. CDR3 in DNA: TGTGCCAGTAGTGCTCCCCTAGCGGGGGGCAACAATGAGCAGTTCTTC. Translating it yields CASSAPLAGGNNEQFF.

This clone was seen only once. This chain links TRBV29-1 with TRBJ1-2; 8 positions agree with TRBD1. The V and J ends lost 0 bases and 7 bases, in that order; junction bases with no gene match: 7. Looked up from germline, CDR1 is SQVTM and CDR2 is ANQGSEA. This CDR3 contains 14 residues. The CDR3 region is CSVEDRDRGSGYTF. In DNA form, the CDR3 reads TGCAGCGTTGAAGATCGTGACAGGGGCAGTGGCTACACCTTC.

The chain combines TRBV28 with TRBJ2-1, with 8 bases fitting TRBD1. V trimming: 9 bases; J trimming: 0 bases; junction bases outside the gene matches: 1. This CDR3 region has 13 residues. Germline assignment: CDR1 MDHEN and CDR2 SYDVKM. The CDR3 loop is CASTGGSYNEQFF. The CDR3 DNA reads as TGTGCCAGTACAGGGGGCTCCTACAATGAGCAGTTCTTC.

This chain uses TRBV10-3 with TRBJ1-2, with D possibly matching TRBD1 (5 bases). Deletions cut 8 bases from V and 5 bases from J, with 15 bases between. The CDR3 consists of 13 residues. Per the germline V gene, CDR1 is ENHRY and CDR2 is SYGVKD. The CDR3 DNA reads as TGTGCCATCGCCCCCGCCGGGGGATATGGCTACACCTTC. Its translation: CAIAPAGGYGYTF.

This rearrangement joins TRBV4-3 to TRBJ2-7; the D is unclear. The CDR3 is 15 amino acids. V shed 0 bases and J shed 2 bases, with 11 bases lying between them. Germline V lookup: CDR1 LGHNA, CDR2 YSLEER. CDR3 protein: CASSQDRAKAYEQYF. The CDR3 DNA reads as TGCGCCAGCAGCCAAGATAGGGCGAAAGCCTACGAGCAGTACTTC.

J is TRBJ2-5 and V is TRBV9, with TRBD1 identical over 8 bases. This CDR3 contains 15 residues. Germline CDR1 and CDR2: SGDLS and YYNGEE. Trimming removed 2 bases from V and 5 bases from J; junction bases left unmatched: 8. In DNA, the CDR3 is TGTGCCAGCAGCGTCAACTCAGGGGGCCCGGAGACCCAGTACTTC. Its protein is CASSVNSGGPETQYF.

This clone was counted between two and nine times. V is TRBV7-9 and J is TRBJ2-4, with 9 bases identical to TRBD1. CDR1 is SEHNR, CDR2 FQNEAQ, per germline (reference sequence). Trimming cost V 0 bases and J 2 bases; bases outside gene matches: 11. The CDR3 loop spans 19 amino acids. This chain's CDR3 is CASSLATITGGLTKNIQYF. As DNA, the CDR3 is TGTGCCAGCAGCTTAGCGACAATCACAGGGGGCTTAACCAAAAACATTCAGTACTTC.

This clone was observed a few times. V gene TRBV30 combines with J gene TRBJ2-5; D is undetermined. The CDR3 covers 13 residues. Trimming took off 2 bases at V and 5 bases at J, with 12 bases between the two ends. CDR1 is GTSNPN, CDR2 SVGIG, per germline (reference sequence). CDR3 in amino acids: CAWSQAARETQYF. Written as DNA, the CDR3 is TGTGCCTGGAGTCAAGCCGCCCGGGAGACCCAGTACTTC.

This clone was seen a handful of times. V and J are TRBV28 and TRBJ2-1; 8 positions agree with TRBD2. CDR3 size: 17 residues. V trimming: 9 bases; J trimming: 10 bases; junction bases outside the gene matches: 23. The germline V gene encodes CDR1 MDHEN and CDR2 SYDVKM. The CDR3: CASSPGSLAGLRVEQFF. The CDR3 DNA reads TGTGCCAGTAGCCCCGGGTCTCTAGCGGGCCTGAGGGTGGAGCAGTTCTTC. Using reference TRBV28 and TRBJ2-1 for the parts outside the CDR3, the full variable domain is DVKVTQSSRYLVKRTGEKVFLECVQDMDHENMFWYRQDPGLGLRLIYFSYDVKMKEKGDIPEGYSVSREKKERFSLILESASTNQTSMYLCASSPGSLAGLRVEQFFGPGTRLTVL.

The rearrangement links TRBV6-4 to TRBJ2-4; 7 nucleotides match TRBD2. The CDR3 runs 14 residues. V lost 0 bases to trimming and J lost 8 bases; unmatched junction nucleotides: 4. CDR1 is MRHNA, CDR2 SNTAGT, per germline. Here the CDR3 reads CASSDSNGGDIQYF. The CDR3 DNA reads as TGTGCCAGCAGTGACTCGAATGGGGGGGACATTCAGTACTTC.

The rearrangement joins TRBV4-1 to TRBJ1-6; D gene ambiguous. CDR3 length: 15 amino acids. Germline-derived CDR1 and CDR2 are MGHRA and YSYEKL. Trimming cost V 4 bases and J 0 bases, with 7 bases left between them. The DNA of the CDR3 is TGCGCCAGCAGCCTTCGGAGCTCCTATAATTCACCCCTCCACTTT. Its translation: CASSLRSSYNSPLHF.

The rearrangement links TRBV6-5 to TRBJ1-1; no definite D call. Germline lookup yields CDR1 MNHEY and CDR2 SVGAGI. CDR3 length: 14 amino acids. Trimming left V 3 bases short and J 3 bases short, with 11 bases between. The CDR3 spells CASSYRGPDTEAFF. For the CDR3, the DNA is TGTGCCAGCAGTTATCGAGGGCCCGACACTGAAGCTTTCTTT.